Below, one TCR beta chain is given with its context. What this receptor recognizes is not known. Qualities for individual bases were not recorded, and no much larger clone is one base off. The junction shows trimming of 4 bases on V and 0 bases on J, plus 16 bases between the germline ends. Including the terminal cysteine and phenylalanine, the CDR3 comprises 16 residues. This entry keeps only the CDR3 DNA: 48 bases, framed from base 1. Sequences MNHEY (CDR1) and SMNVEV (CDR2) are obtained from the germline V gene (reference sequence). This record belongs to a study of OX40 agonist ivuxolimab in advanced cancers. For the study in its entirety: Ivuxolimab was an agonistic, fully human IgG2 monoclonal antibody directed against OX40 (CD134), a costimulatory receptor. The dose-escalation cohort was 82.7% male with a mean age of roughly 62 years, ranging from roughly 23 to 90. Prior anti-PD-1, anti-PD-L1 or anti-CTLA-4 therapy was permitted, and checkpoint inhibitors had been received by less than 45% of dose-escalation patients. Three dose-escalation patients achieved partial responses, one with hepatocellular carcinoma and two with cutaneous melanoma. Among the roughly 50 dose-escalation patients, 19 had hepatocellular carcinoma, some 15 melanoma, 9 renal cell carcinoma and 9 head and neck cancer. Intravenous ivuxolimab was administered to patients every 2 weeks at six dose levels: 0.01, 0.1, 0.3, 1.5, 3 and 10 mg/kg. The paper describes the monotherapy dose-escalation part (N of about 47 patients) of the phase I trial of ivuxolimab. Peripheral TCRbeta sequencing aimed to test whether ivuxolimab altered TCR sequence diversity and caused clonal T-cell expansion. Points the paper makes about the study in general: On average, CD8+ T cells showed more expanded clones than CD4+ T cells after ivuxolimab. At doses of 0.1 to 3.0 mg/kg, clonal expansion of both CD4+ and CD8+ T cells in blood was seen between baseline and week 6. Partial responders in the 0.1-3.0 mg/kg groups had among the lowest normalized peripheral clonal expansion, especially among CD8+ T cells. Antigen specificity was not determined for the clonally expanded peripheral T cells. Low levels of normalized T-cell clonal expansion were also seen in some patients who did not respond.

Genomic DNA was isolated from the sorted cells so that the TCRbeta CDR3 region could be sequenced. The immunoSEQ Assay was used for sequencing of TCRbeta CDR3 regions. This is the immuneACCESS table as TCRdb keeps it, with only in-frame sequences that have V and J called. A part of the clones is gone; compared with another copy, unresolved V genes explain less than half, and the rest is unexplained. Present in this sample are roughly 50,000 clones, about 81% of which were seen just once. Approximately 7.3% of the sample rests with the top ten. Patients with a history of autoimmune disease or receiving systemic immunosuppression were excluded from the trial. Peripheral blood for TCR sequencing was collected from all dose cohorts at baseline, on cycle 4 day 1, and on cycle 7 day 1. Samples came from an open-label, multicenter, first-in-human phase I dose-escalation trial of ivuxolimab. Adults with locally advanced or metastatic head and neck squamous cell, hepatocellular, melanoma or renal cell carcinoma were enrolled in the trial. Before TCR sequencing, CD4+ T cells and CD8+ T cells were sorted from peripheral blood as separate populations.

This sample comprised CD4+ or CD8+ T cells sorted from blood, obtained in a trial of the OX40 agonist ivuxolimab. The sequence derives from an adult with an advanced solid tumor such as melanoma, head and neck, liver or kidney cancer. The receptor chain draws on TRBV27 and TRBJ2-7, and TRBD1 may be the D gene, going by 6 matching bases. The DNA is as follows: TGTGCCAGCAGTTCGTCCTCGGGACACCTCTCCTACGAGCAGTACTTC. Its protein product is CASSSSSGHLSYEQYF.